One sample yielded the 27 T cell receptor beta chains listed below, sequenced in a study of CD8+CD57+ T cells in acquired aplastic anemia. It was genomic DNA that served as the template for profiling TCR beta VDJ and CDR3. MiXCR, run by TCRdb on the reads, gives a single entry per CDR3 protein. The sample carries hundreds of thousands of distinct CDR3 sequences, approximately 70% recorded once. The sequenced sample was sorted CD4+, CD8+, or CD8+CD57+ T cells (not recorded which) from PBMCs. The receptor source for this set is a human donor in good health, serving as a control.

This clonotype was picked up many times. The V and J genes are TRBV30 and TRBJ1-2; D not certain. V shed 0 bases and J shed 4 bases, with 9 bases lying between them. Germline CDR1 GTSNPN, CDR2 SVGIG (reference sequence). This CDR3 has 13 residues. Written as DNA, the CDR3 is TGTGCCTGGAGTGTTACGGACGGCTATGGCTACACCTTC. Encoded protein: CAWSVTDGYGYTF.

Only a few counts were recorded for this clonotype. One junction end disagrees with the germline gene, perhaps due to a read error. The chain is built from TRBV11-1 and TRBJ2-5, with D possibly TRBD2 on 7 matching bases. CDR1 is SGHAT, CDR2 FQDESV, per germline (reference sequence). This CDR3 is built from 13 residues. The CDR3 DNA is TGTGCCAGCAGGTTAGGGGGGGGAGAGACCCAGTACTTC. Protein product: CASRLGGGETQYF.

In its sample, this clonotype was seen many times. J is TRBJ1-2 and V is TRBV4-1; D is unclear. The CDR3 sequence is 15 residues long. In germline, CDR1 is MGHRA, CDR2 YSYEKL. The germline V and J ends were trimmed by 4 bases and 7 bases, with 19 bases remaining between them. CDR3 region: CASSPNLGGISGYTF. In DNA, the CDR3 is TGCGCCAGCAGCCCCAATTTGGGAGGGATCTCTGGCTACACCTTC.

The gene calls are TRBV12-3 or TRBV12-4 and TRBJ1-2, with D unresolved. The CDR3 runs 12 residues. V gave up 1 base and J gave up 8 bases, with 8 bases separating them. The CDR3 reads CASSLGLVGYTF. For the CDR3, the DNA is TGTGCCAGCAGTTTAGGCCTAGTGGGCTACACCTTC.

This chain joins TRBV2 and TRBJ2-3, with a weak D call TRBD2 (5 bases). V lost 7 bases, J lost 3 bases, and 14 bases lay in between. The germline V gene has CDR1 SNHLY and CDR2 FYNNEI. There are 14 residues in the CDR3. Here the CDR3 DNA reads TGTGCCAGCAACCAAGAGGGCAGAACAGATACGCAGTATTTT. Its translation is CASNQEGRTDTQYF.

Remarks on this clonotype: No conserved phenylalanine or tryptophan is present at the end of the CDR3, so a read error is the likely explanation. This chain joins TRBV19 and TRBJ2-1; 9 bases map to TRBD2. The length of the CDR3 is 15 residues. Germline V gives CDR1 LNHDA, CDR2 SQIVND (reference sequence). The CDR3 spells CASKIAGDTYNEQFC. CDR3 nucleotides: TGTGCCAGTAAAATAGCGGGGGACACCTATAATGAGCAGTTCTGC.

On this clonotype itself: This may stem from a read error, because a much larger clone lies one nucleotide away. V is TRBV4-3 and J is TRBJ1-2, with 9 bases identical to TRBD1. Germline V gene sequence: CDR1 LGHNA, CDR2 YSLEER. J gave up 7 bases and V 6 bases, and 12 bases lay outside the gene matches. The CDR3 is 15 amino acids. CDR3 sequence reads: CASSSPGQGLLGYTF. The CDR3 DNA reads as TGCGCCAGCAGTTCCCCGGGACAGGGCCTTCTTGGCTACACCTTC.

The CDR3 here is CASSFQGGYNEQFF. The DNA of the CDR3 is TGTGCCAGCAGCTTCCAGGGGGGTTACAATGAGCAGTTCTTC. The rearrangement links TRBV11-2 to TRBJ2-1; weak D call: TRBD1 (7 bases). The CDR3 has 14 residues. V lost 3 bases and J lost 4, with 10 bases in between. In germline, CDR1 is SGHAT, CDR2 FQNNGV.

This chain uses TRBV5-8 with TRBJ2-7; D not certain. Germline V gene lookup returns CDR1 SGHTS and CDR2 YDEGEE. This CDR3 comprises 14 residues. Deletions cut 0 bases from V and 3 bases from J, with 10 bases between. The CDR3 loop reads CASSLAPPGYEQYF. CDR3 DNA sequence: TGTGCCAGCAGCTTGGCCCCTCCAGGCTACGAGCAGTACTTC.

The V and J genes are TRBV6-4 and TRBJ1-1; D uncertain. CDR3 length: 12 residues. V gave up 5 bases and J gave up 5 bases, with 9 bases separating them. Germline CDR1 MRHNA, CDR2 SNTAGT. This CDR3 is CASSLSKTEAFF. DNA of the CDR3: TGTGCCAGCAGTCTCTCGAAGACTGAAGCTTTCTTT.

This chain joins TRBV24-1 and TRBJ2-3, with D unresolved. The CDR3 loop spans 13 amino acids. Trimming removed 3 bases at V and 4 bases at J, with 7 bases between. Germline V gene lookup returns CDR1 KGHDR and CDR2 SFDVKD. CDR3 bases: TGTGCCACCAGTGATCGACCGGCAGATACGCAGTATTTT. Protein: CATSDRPADTQYF.

Notes on this clonotype: No conserved phenylalanine or tryptophan ends this CDR3, so it is likely a read error. The limits of the CDR3 on the DNA are not certain, so only TCRdb's listed CDR3 is given. The chain recombines TRBV7-3 with TRBJ1-1; the DNA was not used to check the table's D call, TRBD1. The CDR3 is 13 amino acids long, termini counted. Germline lookup yields CDR1 SGHTA and CDR2 FQGTGA. The CDR3 reads CASSLGPGASDTQ.

In its sample, this clonotype was seen many times. This chain uses TRBV9 with TRBJ2-7; 9 bases align to TRBD2. This CDR3 is built from 18 residues. Germline lookup yields CDR1 SGDLS and CDR2 YYNGEE. V gave up 0 bases and J gave up 5 bases; unmatched junction bases: 15. The CDR3 here is CASSVATVVGLAGNEQYF. In DNA, the CDR3 is TGTGCCAGCAGCGTAGCTACGGTCGTCGGGCTAGCGGGAAACGAGCAGTACTTC.

Regarding this clonotype: No conserved phenylalanine or tryptophan is present at the end of the CDR3, so a read error is the likely explanation. No DNA is shown, since the ends of the CDR3 on it are uncertain; the CDR3 is the one TCRdb lists. The gene calls are TRBV7-6 and TRBJ2-3; TRBD2 is the table's D call, not checked against the DNA. Germline CDR1 SGHVS, CDR2 FNYEAQ. The CDR3 contains 14 residues when both ends are counted. The CDR3 sequence is CASSSLDGEQYFGP.

As regards this clonotype: Likely a read error: the CDR3 ends without its conserved phenylalanine or tryptophan. The limits of the CDR3 on the DNA are not certain, so only TCRdb's listed CDR3 is given. This chain's CDR3 is CASSYGAELLSNQPQH. The gene calls are TRBV2 and TRBJ2-7; the D call of TRBD1 is as the table states it, not checked on the DNA. Germline-derived CDR1 and CDR2 are SNHLY and FYNNEI. The CDR3 is made up of 16 amino acids, end residues included.

V and J are TRBV5-1 and TRBJ1-4; D perhaps matches TRBD1 (6 bases). CDR3 size: 13 residues. CDR1 is SGHRS, CDR2 YFSETQ, per germline. The V gene lost 4 bases and the J gene lost 10 bases, with 14 bases spanning the gap. CDR3 nucleotides: TGCGCCAGCAGCCCCACAGGGTCTGGAAAACTGTTTTTT. Its protein is CASSPTGSGKLFF. The full variable domain, with the rest looked up from reference TRBV5-1 and TRBJ1-4, is KAGVTQTPRYLIKTRGQQVTLSCSPISGHRSVSWYQQTPGQGLQFLFEYFSETQRNKGNFPGRFSGRQFSNSRSEMNVSTLELGDSALYLCASSPTGSGKLFFGSGTQLSVL.

A note on this clonotype: Without the conserved terminal phenylalanine or tryptophan, this CDR3 likely stems from a read error. This chain connects TRBV12-3 or TRBV12-4 to TRBJ2-5; no clear D. CDR3 size: 13 residues. The ends were cut back, 6 bases at V and 7 bases at J, with 15 bases in the middle. CDR3 in amino acids: CASRITSETTQYL. In DNA form, the CDR3 reads TGTGCCAGCAGGATAACGTCTGAAACGACCCAGTACCTC.

This clonotype turned up a few times. The chain is built from TRBV30 and TRBJ2-6; D uncertain. Germline CDR1 reads GTSNPN; CDR2 reads SVGIG (reference sequence). The CDR3 spans 15 residues. Trimming stripped 0 bases from V and 0 bases from J, with 6 bases between. The CDR3 DNA reads TGTGCCTGGAGTGTATTCTTCTCTGGGGCCAACGTCCTGACTTTC. Translating it yields CAWSVFFSGANVLTF.

This clonotype was found a few times. A read error may be the cause here, since a much bigger clone is one base away. The chain links TRBV5-1 to TRBJ1-2; D is perhaps TRBD1 (6 bases). The germline V gene encodes CDR1 SGHRS and CDR2 YFSETQ. The CDR3 consists of 13 residues. The CDR3 here is CASSPDSRWGYAF. CDR3 DNA sequence: TGTGCCAGCAGCCCGGACAGCCGTTGGGGCTACGCCTTC.

This clonotype was seen a single time. The chain carries TRBV12-5 and TRBJ2-1; TRBD2 agrees at 9 bases. The germline CDR1 and CDR2 sequences are LGHNT and FRNRAP. The CDR3 spans 16 residues. J gave up 4 bases and V 8 bases, and 12 bases lay outside the gene matches. The CDR3 DNA is TGTGCTAGTAGAAGCGGGGGGACTTACCAATACAATGAGCAGTTCTTC. It codes for CASRSGGTYQYNEQFF.

J is TRBJ2-5 and V is TRBV28, with D uncertain. V was shortened by 5 bases and J by 5 bases, with 15 bases between the two germline ends. CDR1 is MDHEN and CDR2 is SYDVKM in the germline V gene. The CDR3 loop spans 14 amino acids. In DNA, the CDR3 is TGTGCCAGCAGTAGTAATATGGAATGGGAGACCCAGTACTTC. Translated, it gives CASSSNMEWETQYF.

On this clonotype: The missing conserved phenylalanine or tryptophan at the end of this CDR3 makes a read error likely. It is unclear where the CDR3 begins or ends on the DNA, so no DNA is shown, and the CDR3 is as TCRdb lists it. The rearrangement uses TRBV2 and TRBJ1-6; no DNA check was done on the table's D call, TRBD1. The germline V gene has CDR1 SNHLY and CDR2 FYNNEI. Including both end residues, the CDR3 is 13 amino acids long. The CDR3 loop is CASTDRFSFPGEL.

V is TRBV2 and J is TRBJ1-3, with 7 bases fitting TRBD1. Trimming removed 2 bases from V and 4 bases from J; junction bases left unmatched: 2. Per germline, CDR1 SNHLY and CDR2 FYNNEI. There are 14 residues in the CDR3. CDR3 loop: CASSERGLGNTIYF. As DNA, the CDR3 is TGTGCCAGCAGTGAAAGGGGGCTAGGAAACACCATATATTTT.

With regard to this clonotype: The CDR3 does not close with the conserved phenylalanine or tryptophan, likely indicating a read error. The DNA is left out, because the CDR3 cannot be placed on it with certainty; the CDR3 is given as TCRdb lists it. The V call is TRBV7-8, the J call TRBJ1-4; no check of the table's D call, TRBD1, against the DNA was made. Germline V CDR1 and CDR2: SGHVS, FQNEAQ. From its first to its last residue, the CDR3 has 13 amino acids. The CDR3 loop is CASSGEGDSNQPQ.

The V and J genes are TRBV7-2 and TRBJ1-3; D is undetermined. V dropped 5 bases and J dropped 4 bases, with 21 bases sitting between them. This CDR3 contains 17 residues. CDR1 is SGHTA, CDR2 FQGNSA, per germline. In DNA form, the CDR3 reads TGTGCCAGCAGCCAAGATCTTAGCACGGATTCGGGAAACACCATATATTTT. Its translation: CASSQDLSTDSGNTIYF. Full variable domain (missing parts from reference TRBV7-2 and TRBJ1-3): GAGVSQSPSNKVTEKGKDVELRCDPISGHTALYWYRQSLGQGLEFLIYFQGNSAPDKSGLPSDRFSAERTGGSVSTLTIQRTQQEDSAVYLCASSQDLSTDSGNTIYFGEGSWLTVV.

The J gene is TRBJ2-1, the V gene TRBV4-2, with TRBD2 identical over 14 bases. With V trimmed by 5 bases and J by 6 bases, 9 bases remained unmatched. Germline V CDR1 and CDR2: LGHNA, YNFKEQ. The CDR3 has 17 amino acids. This chain's CDR3 is CASSLGATSGGANEQFF. CDR3 nucleotides: TGTGCCAGCAGCTTAGGAGCGACTAGCGGGGGGGCCAATGAGCAGTTCTTC.

The table lists this clonotype with a few counts. The rearrangement uses TRBV10-3 and TRBJ1-1; TRBD1 is a possible D gene (6 bases). V was pared by 8 bases and J by 6 bases, with 16 bases between. The CDR3 runs to 13 residues. Germline CDR1 and CDR2: ENHRY and SYGVKD. For the CDR3, the DNA is TGTGCCATCCGTCAGCAGGGGTCAGCTGAAGCTTTCTTT. It codes for CAIRQQGSAEAFF.